These T cell receptor beta chains were read from a single sample in a study of T-cell reconstitution after alpha-beta-depleted transplantation in children. TCRdb itself ran the PCR reads through MiXCR, one entry per CDR3 protein. The table lists a few hundred thousand distinct CDR3 sequences, approximately 23% of them singletons. This sample comprised PBMCs, mostly from graft donor cells, obtained 180 days after TCRalphabeta/CD19-depleted stem cell transplant. These receptors were obtained from a male patient between 5 and 17 years old who had a stem cell transplant for acute lymphoblastic leukemia, so the T cells may come from the graft donor. The CDR3 runs from the conserved cysteine through the conserved F or W. The D gene is left open where the match is weak. Clone size is stated in some rows and not others, as once, few, many or a class when expanded.

j_gene: TRBJ2-3; abundance: NA; d_gene: TRBD2; v_gene: TRBV4-2; CDR3nt: TGTGCCAGCAGCCAAGCTAGCGGAACTAGCACAGATACGCAGTATTTT; CDR3aa: CASSQASGTSTDTQYF
j_gene: TRBJ2-7; abundance: NA; d_gene: NA; v_gene: TRBV20-1; CDR3nt: TGCAGTGCTTGGGGTTGGGCAAACGACGAGCAGTACTTC; CDR3aa: CSAWGWANDEQYF
j_gene: TRBJ2-7; abundance: NA; d_gene: NA; v_gene: TRBV7-3; CDR3nt: TGTGCCAGCAGCTCCGATAGCGTTTCCTACGAGCAGTACTTC; CDR3aa: CASSSDSVSYEQYF
j_gene: TRBJ2-3; abundance: NA; d_gene: TRBD2; v_gene: TRBV5-1; CDR3nt: TGCGCCAGCAGCCCACGCCGACTAGGCGGGGGGACGGATACGCAGTATTTT; CDR3aa: CASSPRRLGGGTDTQYF
j_gene: TRBJ2-7; abundance: many; d_gene: TRBD2; v_gene: TRBV3-1; CDR3nt: TGTGCCAGCAGTCGGACTAGCGGGATTTACGAGCAGTACTTC; CDR3aa: CASSRTSGIYEQYF
j_gene: TRBJ2-1; abundance: NA; d_gene: NA; v_gene: TRBV27; CDR3nt: TGTGCCACCCATTCCCCGGATTTTCGCTCCTACAATGAGCAGTTCTTC; CDR3aa: CATHSPDFRSYNEQFF
j_gene: TRBJ1-3; abundance: once; d_gene: NA; v_gene: TRBV5-1; CDR3nt: TGCGCCAGCTCCCCCGCTGAGACGGCTGGAAACACCATATATTTT; CDR3aa: CASSPAETAGNTIYF
j_gene: TRBJ2-7; abundance: NA; d_gene: NA; v_gene: TRBV5-1; CDR3nt: TGCGCCAGCAGCACCCTGACAGGGAGGTTCTTATCCTCTTACGAGCAGTACTTC; CDR3aa: CASSTLTGRFLSSYEQYF
j_gene: TRBJ2-7; abundance: many; d_gene: NA; v_gene: TRBV12-3/TRBV12-4; CDR3nt: TGTGCCAGCAGTTTAGCGGGGTCCTACGAGCAGTACTTC; CDR3aa: CASSLAGSYEQYF
j_gene: TRBJ2-4; abundance: NA; d_gene: TRBD2; v_gene: TRBV4-2; CDR3nt: TGTGCCAGCAGCGCCTTACTAGCGGGAGCGGTTCGACTAGCCAAAAACATTCAGTACTTC; CDR3aa: CASSALLAGAVRLAKNIQYF